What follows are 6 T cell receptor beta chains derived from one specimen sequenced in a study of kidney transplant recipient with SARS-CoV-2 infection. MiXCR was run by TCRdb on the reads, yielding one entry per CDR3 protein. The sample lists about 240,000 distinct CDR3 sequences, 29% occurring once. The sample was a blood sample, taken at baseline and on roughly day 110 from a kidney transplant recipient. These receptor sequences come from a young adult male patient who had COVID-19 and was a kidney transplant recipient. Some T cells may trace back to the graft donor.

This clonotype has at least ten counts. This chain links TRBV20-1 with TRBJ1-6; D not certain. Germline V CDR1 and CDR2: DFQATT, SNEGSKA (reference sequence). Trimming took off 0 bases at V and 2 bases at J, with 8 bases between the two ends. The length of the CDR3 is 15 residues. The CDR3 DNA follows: TGCAGTGCTAGAGATCAACAGCCCTATAATTCACCCCTCCACTTT. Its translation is CSARDQQPYNSPLHF.

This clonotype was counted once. The CDR3 reads CVSSQPLLETQYF. CDR3 coding DNA: TGTGTCAGCAGCCAGCCCCTCCTGGAGACCCAGTATTTC. The chain couples TRBV3-2 to TRBJ2-5; TRBD2, the D gene given by the table, was not confirmed from the DNA. TRBV3-2 represents a pseudogene. The CDR3 covers 13 residues.

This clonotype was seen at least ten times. The CDR3 here is CASRTGADTGELFF. In nucleotides, the CDR3 is TGTGCCAGCCGAACGGGAGCGGACACCGGGGAGCTGTTTTTT. This chain connects TRBV2 to TRBJ2-2; possible D gene TRBD2, 6 bases. V dropped 8 bases and J dropped 3 bases, with 13 bases sitting between them. CDR1 SNHLY and CDR2 FYNNEI come from the germline V gene. This CDR3 is 14 amino acids long.

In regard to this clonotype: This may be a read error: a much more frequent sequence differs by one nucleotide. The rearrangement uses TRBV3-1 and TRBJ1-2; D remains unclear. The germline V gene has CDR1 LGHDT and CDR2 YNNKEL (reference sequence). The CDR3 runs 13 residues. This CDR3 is CAGSQEKIYGYTF. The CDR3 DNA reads TGTGCCGGCAGCCAAGAAAAGATCTATGGCTACACCTTC.

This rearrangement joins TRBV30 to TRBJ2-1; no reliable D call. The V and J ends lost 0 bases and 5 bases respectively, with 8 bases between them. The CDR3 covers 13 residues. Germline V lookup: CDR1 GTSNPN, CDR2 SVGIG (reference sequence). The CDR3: CAWSVRADNEQFF. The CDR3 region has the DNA TGTGCCTGGAGTGTACGGGCAGACAATGAGCAGTTCTTC.

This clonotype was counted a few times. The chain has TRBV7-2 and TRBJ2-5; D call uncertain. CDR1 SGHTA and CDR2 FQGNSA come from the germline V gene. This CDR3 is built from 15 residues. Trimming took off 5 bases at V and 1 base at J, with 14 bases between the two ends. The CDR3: CASSRTRQTQETQYF. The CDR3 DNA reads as TGTGCCAGCAGCCGCACGCGCCAAACCCAAGAGACCCAGTACTTC.